Below, 8 T cell receptor beta chains from the same sample are listed, as sequenced in a study of CD8 T cells in ankylosing spondylitis. These TCRs' antigens remain unknown. TCRdb analysed the 5' RACE reads with MiXCR anew, one entry per CDR3 protein. The repertoire holds fewer than 750,000 distinct CDR3 sequences, with around 19% as singletons. Findings and limits, study-wide: Characteristic of ankylosing spondylitis blood, it appeared, was a TCR beta motif comprising roughly 8 highly homologous variants.

Sequenced: blood, either unsorted or a sorted T cell fraction (not recorded which). These TCRs come from a male donor with ankylosing spondylitis.

The chain has TRBV3-1 and TRBJ1-6; D is uncertain. In germline, CDR1 is LGHDT, CDR2 YNNKEL (reference sequence). The CDR3 totals 14 residues. Trimming cost V 0 bases and J 9 bases, with 9 bases left between them. As DNA, the CDR3 is TGTGCCAGCAGCCAAGACCCCTGGGGTTCACCCCTCCACTTT. It encodes CASSQDPWGSPLHF. Using reference TRBV3-1 and TRBJ1-6 for the parts outside the CDR3, the full variable domain is DTAVSQTPKYLVTQMGNDKSIKCEQNLGHDTMYWYKQDSKKFLKIMFSYNNKELIINETVPNRFSPKSPDKAHLNLHINSLELGDSAVYFCASSQDPWGSPLHFGNGTRLTVT.

V is TRBV7-6 and J is TRBJ2-1; D remains ambiguous. Germline V gene sequence: CDR1 SGHVS, CDR2 FNYEAQ. Trimming removed 6 bases at V and 2 bases at J, with 17 bases between. CDR3 length: 16 residues. The CDR3 loop is CASSPRWNRAYNEQFF. In DNA, the CDR3 is TGTGCCAGCAGTCCTCGGTGGAATAGAGCCTACAATGAGCAGTTCTTC.

This clonotype was found a few times. The gene calls are TRBV7-3 and TRBJ1-2, with D possibly TRBD1 on 5 matching bases. The CDR3 covers 16 residues. V shed 2 bases and J shed 0 bases, with 13 bases lying between them. Germline V gives CDR1 SGHTA, CDR2 FQGTGA. In nucleotides, the CDR3 is TGTGCCAGCAGCTTAGGGGGGGTAGAAGCTAACTATGGCTACACCTTC. Protein product: CASSLGGVEANYGYTF.

This clonotype has just a few counts. This chain uses TRBV12-3 or TRBV12-4 with TRBJ2-5, with D perhaps TRBD2 (5 bases). The V gene lost 1 base and the J gene lost 10 bases, with 10 bases spanning the gap. The CDR3 has 12 amino acids. Written as DNA, the CDR3 is TGTGCCAGCAGTTTAGATATAGGACTCCAGTACTTC. This codes for CASSLDIGLQYF.

The chain is built from TRBV12-3 or TRBV12-4 and TRBJ2-1, with 9 bases that match TRBD2. The CDR3 consists of 15 residues. Trimming took 6 bases from V and 4 from J; bases not matched to a gene: 7. This chain's CDR3 is CASSPLGLAYNEQFF. CDR3 bases: TGTGCCAGCAGCCCTTTGGGACTAGCTTACAATGAGCAGTTCTTC.

This clonotype has just a few counts. The chain combines TRBV7-9 with TRBJ2-1; 11 bases align to TRBD2. V lost 6 bases, J lost 2 bases, and 3 bases stayed unmatched. There are 15 residues in the CDR3. Germline loops: CDR1 SEHNR, CDR2 FQNEAQ (reference sequence). The CDR3 loop reads CASSISGRAYNEQFF. Written as DNA, the CDR3 is TGTGCCAGCAGTATTAGCGGGAGGGCCTACAATGAGCAGTTCTTC.

This clonotype occurred a few times. Here the CDR3 reads CASSTARDSEYGELFF. DNA of the CDR3: TGTGCCAGCAGCACTGCTAGGGACAGCGAATACGGGGAGCTGTTTTTT. The chain has TRBV6-2 or TRBV6-3 and TRBJ2-2, with TRBD1 matching 7 bases. Trimming took 6 bases from V and 7 from J; bases not matched to a gene: 14. This CDR3 region has 16 residues. Germline CDR1 and CDR2: MNHEY and SVGEGT.

This clonotype was found a few times. The V gene is TRBV12-3 or TRBV12-4, the J gene TRBJ1-1; D might be TRBD1 (5 bases). V was trimmed by 7 bases and J by 11 bases, leaving 17 bases between them. This CDR3 has 12 amino acids. The CDR3 spells CASTRDYQRAFF. In nucleotides, the CDR3 is TGTGCCAGCACTCGGGACTATCAGAGGGCTTTCTTT.